The rows below give T cell receptor beta chains drawn from one sample of a study of blood T cell repertoires in COVID-19. Sequencing was performed with immunoSEQ multiplex PCR; in TCRdb, only in-frame clones are kept and a portion is missing. The sample gives 65,000 to 100,000 clones, approximately 80% of which show up once; 15% to 19% is in the top ten. The sequenced material came from peripheral blood. These TCRs come from a woman of 80 years or more with acute or convalescent COVID-19. Both conserved end residues are part of each CDR3. The D gene is left open where the match is weak. Not all rows give a size; the values are once, few, many and, for expanded clones, a class.

NA	TRBV6-1	TRBJ1-2	TRBD1	TGTGCCAGCAGTGAAGCAGGGACAGCCTCCTATGGCTACACCTTC	CASSEAGTASYGYTF
NA	TRBV6-2/TRBV6-3	TRBJ2-4	TRBD2	TGTGCCAGCAGTTTTCTAGCGGGGGAGGTGGACGGGGCCAAAAACATTCAGTACTTC	CASSFLAGEVDGAKNIQYF
NA	TRBV6-5	TRBJ1-2	TRBD1	TGTGCCAGCAGGGGAGCGGGACAGGGGGCGTTTGGCTACACCTTC	CASRGAGQGAFGYTF
NA	TRBV19	TRBJ1-5	NA	TGTGCCAGTAGTCTCGCAATCCAGGGAAATAGCAATCAGCCCCAGCATTTT	CASSLAIQGNSNQPQHF
NA	TRBV28	TRBJ2-4	TRBD1	TGTGCCAGCACCTCGGGACAGGTGGTGACCAAAAACATTCAGTACTTC	CASTSGQVVTKNIQYF
NA	TRBV6-5	TRBJ2-7	NA	TGTGCCAGCAGGATGCGCTCCGAGGTCCCCTACGAGCAGTACTTC	CASRMRSEVPYEQYF
NA	TRBV20-1	TRBJ1-1	NA	TGCAGTGCTTTACAGAACACTGAAGCTTTCTTT	CSALQNTEAFF
NA	TRBV19	TRBJ1-2	NA	TGTGCCAGTAGATCGGCGGACACCGTGAACTATGGCTACACCTTC	CASRSADTVNYGYTF
NA	TRBV5-1	TRBJ2-5	NA	TGCGCCAGCAGCTTGGCCTTTGGGCTGGAAGAGACCCAGTACTTC	CASSLAFGLEETQYF
NA	TRBV10-3	TRBJ1-3	TRBD1	TGTGCCATCAGTGATTTCGGCAGGACAGGGGCTGGAAACACCATATATTTT	CAISDFGRTGAGNTIYF
NA	TRBV6-6	TRBJ1-2	TRBD1	TGTGCCAGCAGCCTAGCTCTGAGACAGGGAGACTATGGCTACACCTTC	CASSLALRQGDYGYTF
NA	TRBV3-1/TRBV3-2	TRBJ2-2	TRBD1	TGTGCCAGCAGCCAGTCCGGGACAGGCTCCGGGGAGCTGTTTTTT	CASSQSGTGSGELFF
NA	TRBV5-5	TRBJ1-3	NA	TGTGCCAGCACCTTAAGGAGCTCTGGAAACACCATATATTTT	CASTLRSSGNTIYF
few	TRBV5-6	TRBJ2-2	NA	TGTGCCAGCAGCGTGAAACCGGGGTACAGCACCGGGGAGCTGTTTTTT	CASSVKPGYSTGELFF
NA	TRBV27	TRBJ2-1	TRBD2	TGTGCCAGCAGTAGACAAGGACAGCCGGGACTAGCGGGGGGCCGTTACAATGAGCAGTTCTTC	CASSRQGQPGLAGGRYNEQFF
NA	TRBV5-1	TRBJ2-5	NA	TGCGCCAGCAGCTTGGCTGGGGCGTGGGAGACCCAGTACTTC	CASSLAGAWETQYF
NA	TRBV7-2	TRBJ2-7	TRBD2	TGTGCCAGCAGACGGGACTACAGCTCCTACGAGCAGTACTTC	CASRRDYSSYEQYF
NA	TRBV6-5	TRBJ2-5	TRBD2	TGTGCCAGCAGTTCCCGAAGAGCGGGGAGTTCAGAGACCCAGTACTTC	CASSSRRAGSSETQYF
NA	TRBV7-8	TRBJ1-1	NA	TGTGCCAGCAGCCCCTCCACAGTTCCGAACGCTGAAGCTTTCTTT	CASSPSTVPNAEAFF
NA	TRBV28	TRBJ1-2	NA	TGTGCCAGCAGCCCTCGGACAGCTAACTATGGCTACACCTTC	CASSPRTANYGYTF
NA	TRBV6-2/TRBV6-3	TRBJ2-7	TRBD1	TGTGCCAGCAGTGAGCCTAGACAGGGGAGGCACGAGCAGTACTTC	CASSEPRQGRHEQYF
once	TRBV25-1	TRBJ2-7	TRBD2	TGTGCCAGCAGTGGACCAGGGACTATCCACGAGCAGTACTTC	CASSGPGTIHEQYF
NA	TRBV7-9	TRBJ1-2	NA	TGTGCCAGCAGCCTGAGGGTTACTAACTATGGCTACACCTTC	CASSLRVTNYGYTF
NA	TRBV6-5	TRBJ2-6	NA	TGTGCCAGCAGTTCTGAGGGGGCTGGGGCCAACGTCCTGACTTTC	CASSSEGAGANVLTF
NA	TRBV20-1	TRBJ2-5	NA	TGCAGTGCTTTCAGGGAAGAGACCCAGTACTTC	CSAFREETQYF
once	TRBV28	TRBJ2-5	NA	TGTGCCAGCAGTCGGGCCGGAGGGGAGACCCAGTACTTC	CASSRAGGETQYF
NA	TRBV19	TRBJ1-5	TRBD1	TGTGCCAGTAAAACGGACAGGCTTAGCAATCAGCCCCAGCATTTT	CASKTDRLSNQPQHF
once	TRBV23-1	TRBJ1-1	NA	TGCGCCAGCAGCCGCCGACAGGCGGGGAACACTGAAGCTTTCTTT	CASSRRQAGNTEAFF
NA	TRBV27	TRBJ1-1	TRBD1	TGTGCCAGCAGTCGAAGCCTGGGACAGGGGTTTTCTGAAGCTTTCTTT	CASSRSLGQGFSEAFF
NA	TRBV6-5	TRBJ1-3	NA	TGTGCCAGCAGTTACGGGGAGTCGGGAAACACCATATATTTT	CASSYGESGNTIYF
NA	TRBV5-1	TRBJ2-7	TRBD2	TGCGCCAGCAGCTATGGACTAGCGGGGGCCCCCTACGAGCAGTACTTC	CASSYGLAGAPYEQYF
few	TRBV30	TRBJ1-2	NA	TGTGCCTGGAGTCAAGCGGACAGCTATGGCTACACCTTC	CAWSQADSYGYTF
once	TRBV19	TRBJ1-5	TRBD1	TGTGCCAGTAGAGAAGGGACAGGGGGCTATCAGCCCCAGCATTTT	CASREGTGGYQPQHF
many	TRBV18	TRBJ1-6	NA	TGTGCCAGCTCACCAGGGAGCTCCTATAATTCACCCCTCCACTTT	CASSPGSSYNSPLHF
NA	TRBV4-3	TRBJ2-7	TRBD1	TGCGCCAGCAGCCAAGTCCTCTCCGGGACAGGTCCCCACGAGCAGTACTTC	CASSQVLSGTGPHEQYF
NA	TRBV6-5	TRBJ1-1	TRBD1	TGTGCCAGCAGCGCAATACAGGGGGGCACTGAAGCTTTCTTT	CASSAIQGGTEAFF
NA	TRBV19	TRBJ1-5	NA	TGTGCCAGTAGTATAGATCTAGGGCGGTTGGAAACAGGCCCAGCTGAAAATCAGCCCCAGCATTTT	CASSIDLGRLETGPAENQPQHF
NA	TRBV7-7	TRBJ2-5	TRBD1	TGTGCTAGCAGCTTAGATAGGACAGGGCCAGAGACCCAGTACTTC	CASSLDRTGPETQYF
NA	TRBV21-1	TRBJ1-5	NA	TGTGCCAGCAGCAAAGTCCCCGACAGGGTATTTCATAGTCAGCCCCAGCATTTT	CASSKVPDRVFHSQPQHF
NA	TRBV4-3	TRBJ1-1	TRBD1	TGCGCCGGCAGCCAAGGGGGCGGACACCTGAACACTGAAGCTTTCTTT	CAGSQGGGHLNTEAFF
NA	TRBV7-9	TRBJ1-5	TRBD1	TGTGCCAGCAGCTTAAGTGGACAGGGAGTTCAGCCCCAGCATTTT	CASSLSGQGVQPQHF
NA	TRBV9	TRBJ2-1	NA	TGTGCCAGCAGCGCTACAGACAGTGGGTGGGTAGGTGAGCAGTTCTTC	CASSATDSGWVGEQFF
NA	TRBV10-3	TRBJ2-5	TRBD1	TGTGCCATCGGGGGGACAGGGCAAGAGACCCAGTACTTC	CAIGGTGQETQYF
NA	TRBV15	TRBJ1-3	NA	TGTGCCACCAGCAGAGATCCCCCAGGGGCTGGAAACACCATATATTTT	CATSRDPPGAGNTIYF
few	TRBV28	TRBJ1-4	NA	TGTGCCAGCAGTTTATGGCAGGGTGGGGAAAAACTGTTTTTT	CASSLWQGGEKLFF
medium-sized	TRBV7-9	TRBJ1-6	NA	TGTGCCAGCAGCCCTCCTGACAGACGTAATTCACCCCTCCACTTT	CASSPPDRRNSPLHF
NA	TRBV2	TRBJ2-1	NA	TGTGCCAGCAGTGGGCGGAACAATGAGCAGTTCTTC	CASSGRNNEQFF
NA	TRBV12-3/TRBV12-4	TRBJ1-1	NA	TGTGCCAGCAGTTTCGGTCGGGACACTGAAGCTTTCTTT	CASSFGRDTEAFF
NA	TRBV30	TRBJ2-5	NA	TGTGCCTGGAGTGTAGGGGGAAGCTTAGAGACCCAGTACTTC	CAWSVGGSLETQYF
NA	TRBV12-3/TRBV12-4	TRBJ1-5	TRBD1	TGTGCCAGCAGTCAAGACAGGGCTCAGCCCCAGCATTTT	CASSQDRAQPQHF